Listed below are T cell receptor beta chains from one sample, sequenced in a study of OX40 agonist ivuxolimab in advanced cancers. Generated by immunoSEQ multiplex PCR, the TCRdb table keeps only in-frame clones and is missing some. The sample lists more than 100,000 clones; around nine tenths were seen once. Sequences were derived from CD4+ or CD8+ T cells sorted from blood, sampled in a trial of the OX40 agonist ivuxolimab. These receptors originate from an adult with an advanced solid tumor such as melanoma, head and neck, liver or kidney cancer. Each CDR3 is given with its conserved first and last residue.

CDR3 protein,V gene,J gene
CASSSRLAHSYNEQFF,TRBV28,TRBJ2-1
CASSSPGTGTEAFF,TRBV28,TRBJ1-1
CASSRPGQSNTGELFF,TRBV4-1,TRBJ2-2
CASSLREGAETQYF,TRBV7-6,TRBJ2-5
CASSQFTGKNTEAFF,TRBV14,TRBJ1-1
CASRIGTGGKLFF,TRBV2,TRBJ1-4
CASSHGPINYGYTF,TRBV5-1,TRBJ1-2
CASGNWETQYF,TRBV28,TRBJ2-5
CASSLGETQYF,TRBV11-2,TRBJ2-5
CASSVSGLNYEQYF,TRBV9,TRBJ2-7
CASSASRGAYEQYF,TRBV19,TRBJ2-7
CASSLAAAGRSYEQYF,TRBV7-9,TRBJ2-7
CASSLGGLGTYNEQFF,TRBV5-1,TRBJ2-1
CASSLRRTSGFSYNEQFF,TRBV5-4,TRBJ2-1
CASSTGQNYEQYF,TRBV19,TRBJ2-7
CASSPGPGTNTEAFF,TRBV18,TRBJ1-1
CASSIPGTGRYTF,TRBV27,TRBJ1-2
CASSQERTGNSPLHF,TRBV14,TRBJ1-6
CASSQDWVAGGRNEQYF,TRBV4-2,.
CASRSDSSTNEKLFF,TRBV28,TRBJ1-4
CASRPGAGGYTF,TRBV14,TRBJ1-2
CASSGPRRERPDTQYF,TRBV9,TRBJ2-3
CASSPGTGVSGANVLTF,TRBV28,TRBJ2-6
CAWQGNYNSPLHF,TRBV30,TRBJ1-6
CASSHAGGNEQFF,TRBV7-8,TRBJ2-1
CASSILGPSKNEQYF,TRBV19,TRBJ2-7